Detailed here is one T cell receptor (beta chain). The clone's antigen remains unknown. Base quality data are lacking; no much larger clone is found one base away. Inclusive of the bounding cysteine and phenylalanine, the CDR3 is 15 residues long. Of all the DNA, just the CDR3 is kept, 45 bases in frame from base 1. CDR1 and CDR2 were assigned from the germline V gene as WSHSY and SAAADI. The junction shows trimming of 1 base on V and 4 bases on J, plus 14 bases between the germline ends. This sample was included in a study of CD8 T cells in Susac syndrome (dated by TCRdb to about 2019). For the study in its entirety: Whether CD8+ T cell activation and differentiation in Susac syndrome was antigen driven was tested using repertoire sequencing.

Results the study describes overall, beyond this receptor: The study acknowledged that relatively few individuals were included in the TCR sequencing and HLA analysis.

RNA was extracted using the RNeasy kit, and roughly 0.5 to 1 microgram was reverse transcribed with random hexamers. TCR beta CDR3 regions were amplified with the immunoSEQ multiplex PCR assay covering 54 Vbeta and 13 Jbeta segments. PCR amplification bias was corrected by using a synthetic template baseline for primer optimization and computational correction. As for the original processing: Reads were annotated to V, D and J genes per IMGT and analyzed with immunoSEQ Analyzer, keeping only productive sequences. Clonality was computed as one minus Shannon entropy normalized by log2 of the number of productive unique sequences. Public and private clones were assessed among the 100 most prevalent clones of each patient and control. A clone was defined as Susac-specific if it was absent from the healthy and MS cohorts, from about 1,100 published viral clones and from other ImmuneACCESS disease sequences. TCRdb reanalyzed the raw reads on its own, using fastp at Q25 for trimming and MiXCR for clone calling, and kept in-frame beta chains. When rows share a CDR3 protein, they turn into one entry using the most common DNA and genes. In this record, the V and J calls reflect TCRdb's handling and not the investigators' own analysis. The sample records approximately 150,000 distinct CDR3 sequences, 80% to 95% of which are singletons. The ten largest clonotypes hold around 0.097% of the sample.

High-throughput TCR beta sequencing profiled peripheral blood CD8+ and CD4+ T cells from healthy donors, Susac syndrome patients and multiple sclerosis patients. The multiple sclerosis controls were treatment-naive patients whose relapsing-remitting disease, either stable or active, fulfilled the revised McDonald criteria. Bulk CD8+ and CD4+ T cells were purified magnetically by negative isolation, whereas CD8+ TEMRA cells were enriched by FACS. Blood was collected in EDTA tubes and processed within 24 hours, with PBMCs isolated through density gradient centrifugation. PBMCs intended for TCR sequencing were cryopreserved in liquid nitrogen and thawed later in a water bath at 37 degrees C. The sorted or isolated CD4+, CD8+ and CD8+ TEMRA cells reached a purity of at least 90%.

The material sequenced was CD4+ T cells from PBMCs. The clonotype was recovered from a human donor with multiple sclerosis. This sequence uses TRBV10-2 and TRBJ2-7; the D region may be TRBD1 or TRBD2, each matching 5 bases equally. The DNA sequence reads TGCGCCAGCAGTGAGTTACTGGGACCCGCATACGAGCAGTACTTC. Translated, it reads CASSELLGPAYEQYF.